This T cell receptor (beta chain) was obtained from a study of cytomegalovirus exposure and HLA in healthy donors. Study results and limitations: Among TCR beta chains, those listed as cytomegalovirus-associated numbered approximately 150. It was likely that a cluster of highly shared sequence variants was a sequencing artifact. The classifier reportedly diagnosed cytomegalovirus status with high specificity and sensitivity.

Healthy bone marrow donors supplied every sample. This CDR3 comprises 13 residues. With 1 base removed from V and 5 bases from J, the gap between germline ends came to 5 bases. The germline V gene encodes CDR1 MDHEN and CDR2 SYDVKM. As regards this clone: Its specificity is not known.

60 Vbeta and 13 Jbeta primers were used in PCR. Sequencing was performed with immunoSEQ multiplex PCR; in TCRdb, only in-frame clones are kept and a portion is missing. This sample has 100,000 to 150,000 clones, with approximately 80% found just once. The clonotype originates from a man between 18 and 35 years old in good health and CMV-seronegative. The sample comprised PBMCs. The rearrangement uses TRBV28 and TRBJ1-4, with D unclear. The CDR3: CASSLYENEKLFF. In nucleotides, the CDR3 is TGTGCCAGCAGTTTATATGAGAATGAAAAACTGTTTTTT.